These 32 T cell receptor beta chains were sequenced from one sample in a study of patients and donors after allogeneic stem cell transplantation (dated by TCRdb to the early 2020s). Libraries were made using RT-PCR. Sequencing used a NextSeq 550. The raw public data were reprocessed by TCRdb itself: fastp quality trimming at Q25, MiXCR clonotype calling, in-frame beta chains only. Rows are combined by CDR3 protein, so each entry shows the most common genes and DNA. The sample table lists about 960,000 distinct CDR3 sequences, 18% of them with a count of one. The ten largest account for 6% of the sample. The specimen sequenced was blood, either unsorted or a sorted T cell fraction (not recorded which). The receptors come from a human donor who was either an allogeneic HSCT recipient or a stem cell or donor lymphocyte infusion donor (not recorded which). It is not recorded whose cells these are; they may come from a transplant donor.

This clonotype was recorded a few times. This chain connects TRBV6-2 or TRBV6-3 to TRBJ2-7, with TRBD2 matching 9 bases. From germline, CDR1 is MNHEY and CDR2 SVGEGT. This CDR3 has 14 amino acids. CDR3 loop: CASSLDSSGALKCV. For the CDR3, the DNA is TGTGCCAGCAGCCTCGATTCTAGCGGGGCCCTGAAGTGTGTC.

The chain couples TRBV12-3 or TRBV12-4 to TRBJ1-4; the D is unclear. V gave up 3 bases and J gave up 0 bases, with 2 bases separating them. This CDR3 has 13 residues. The CDR3 protein is CASSFTTNEKLFF. CDR3 coding DNA: TGTGCCAGCAGTTTCACAACTAATGAAAAACTGTTTTTT.

J is TRBJ1-4 and V is TRBV12-3 or TRBV12-4; D perhaps matches TRBD1 (6 bases). The CDR3 consists of 17 residues. V lost 8 bases and J lost 3, with 22 bases in between. CDR3 nucleotide sequence: TGTGCCAGCGCCCCAGGGGCTGGTTTCGCGGCTAATGAAAAACTGTTTTTT. It encodes CASAPGAGFAANEKLFF.

A few counts support this clonotype. The chain links TRBV4-3 to TRBJ1-1; D possibly corresponds to TRBD1 (5 bases). The CDR3 is made up of 16 amino acids. V was trimmed by 4 bases and J by 1 base, leaving 16 bases between them. In germline, CDR1 is LGHNA, CDR2 YSLEER. In DNA, the CDR3 is TGCGCCAGCAGCCTCGGGTGGGGCAGGGAGAACACTGAAGCTTTCTTT. Amino acids: CASSLGWGRENTEAFF.

This clonotype was seen a few times. Written as DNA, the CDR3 is TGCAGCGTTGGGACTAGCGGTAACATTCAGTACTTC. Its protein product is CSVGTSGNIQYF. This sequence joins TRBV29-1 and TRBJ2-4, with TRBD2 matching 10 bases. Germline values: CDR1 SQVTM, CDR2 ANQGSEA. After removal of 4 bases from V and 7 bases from J, the junction contained 1 base not matched to a gene. This CDR3 is 12 amino acids long.

The rearrangement links TRBV20-1 to TRBJ1-4; TRBD1 aligns across 10 bases. The germline gives CDR1 DFQATT, CDR2 SNEGSKA (reference sequence). Germline trimming cut 5 bases from V and 7 bases from J; bases unmatched to any gene: 4. This CDR3 comprises 13 residues. In DNA form, the CDR3 reads TGCAGTGCTGATGACAGGGGGCGTGAAAAACTGTTTTTT. Translating gives CSADDRGREKLFF.

The rearrangement uses TRBV18 and TRBJ2-7; 8 nucleotides match TRBD2. The germline CDR1 and CDR2 sequences are KGHSH and LQKENI. The CDR3 runs to 13 residues. The V gene end was trimmed by 3 bases and the J gene end by 6 bases; junction bases not matched to a gene: 4. CDR3 region: CASSPLLAVEQYF. As DNA, the CDR3 is TGTGCCAGCTCACCCCTACTAGCGGTCGAGCAGTACTTC.

This clonotype was found a few times. This rearrangement joins TRBV4-3 to TRBJ1-2; 8 positions match TRBD1. Germline CDR1 LGHNA, CDR2 YSLEER. This CDR3 contains 16 residues. V shed 3 bases, J shed 6 bases, and the junction held 12 bases outside the gene matches. The CDR3 here is CASSQEVAGGGNGYTF. The DNA of the CDR3 is TGCGCCAGCAGCCAGGAAGTGGCAGGGGGCGGCAATGGCTACACCTTC.

A few counts support this clonotype. The J gene is TRBJ1-1, the V gene TRBV28, with D tentatively TRBD1 (5 bases). V lost 4 bases, J lost 3 bases, and 15 bases lay in between. From germline, CDR1 is MDHEN and CDR2 SYDVKM. The CDR3 contains 15 residues. The DNA of the CDR3 is TGTGCCAGCAGTTCCCCGGGGACGGACCACACTGAAGCTTTCTTT. Translation: CASSSPGTDHTEAFF.

The CDR3 DNA reads as TGCGCCAGCAGCTTTAGTCAGACTAGCGGACCGACCCGCGAGCAGTACTTC. Protein: CASSFSQTSGPTREQYF. The rearrangement joins TRBV5-1 to TRBJ2-7; 9 nucleotides align to TRBD2. CDR3 length equals 17 residues. Germline lookup yields CDR1 SGHRS and CDR2 YFSETQ. Trimming at V came to 2 bases and at J to 6 bases, leaving 15 bases not matched to a gene.

CDR3 sequence: CASSDLRRSPYEQYF. The CDR3, as DNA: TGTGCCAGCAGTGATCTCCGACGTAGCCCCTACGAGCAGTACTTC. The chain is built from TRBV6-1 and TRBJ2-7; no clear D gene. The CDR3 is 15 residues long. V gave up 3 bases and J gave up 2 bases, with 14 bases separating them. CDR1 and CDR2 from the germline V gene are MNHNS and SASEGT.

The chain has TRBV20-1 and TRBJ1-5; 7 bases match TRBD1. V gave up 5 bases and J gave up 3 bases; unmatched junction bases: 7. The CDR3 totals 14 residues. In germline, CDR1 is DFQATT, CDR2 SNEGSKA (reference sequence). Here the CDR3 reads CSALTGATNQPQHF. CDR3 in DNA: TGCAGTGCTTTAACAGGGGCCACCAATCAGCCCCAGCATTTT.

The chain is built from TRBV10-3 and TRBJ2-2; a weak D match, TRBD1 (6 bases). The CDR3 contains 17 residues. V lost 4 bases, J lost 0 bases, and 15 bases lay in between. Per the germline V gene, CDR1 is ENHRY and CDR2 is SYGVKD. CDR3 in DNA: TGTGCCATCAGTGTAAAGGGACAACAGTCGAACACCGGGGAGCTGTTTTTT. Encoded protein: CAISVKGQQSNTGELFF.

This clonotype has just a few counts. This chain links TRBV2 with TRBJ2-7, with unresolved D. The CDR3 is 12 residues long. V lost 6 bases and J 2 bases, leaving 8 bases between the germline ends. Per germline, CDR1 SNHLY and CDR2 FYNNEI. CDR3 nucleotides: TGTGCCAGCAGGGCTAGGGCCTACGAGCAGTACTTC. Translation: CASRARAYEQYF.

In its sample, this clonotype was seen a few times. The chain uses TRBV6-5 and TRBJ1-2; 9 bases map to TRBD1. CDR1 and CDR2 from the germline V gene are MNHEY and SVGAGI. The junction had 5 bases not matched to a gene; V was cut back by 6 bases and J by 0 bases. The CDR3 has 15 amino acids. The CDR3 protein is CASSYRQGANYGYTF. For the CDR3, the DNA is TGTGCCAGCAGCTACCGACAGGGGGCTAACTATGGCTACACCTTC.

This clonotype was seen a few times. The chain joins TRBV20-1 to TRBJ2-7; TRBD2 matches 12 bases. This CDR3 region has 17 residues. Germline assignment: CDR1 DFQATT and CDR2 SNEGSKA (reference sequence). V trimming: 3 bases; J trimming: 0 bases; junction bases outside the gene matches: 9. The CDR3 loop reads CSARILAGGLSSYEQYF. Here the CDR3 DNA reads TGCAGTGCTAGGATACTAGCGGGGGGCCTGAGCTCCTACGAGCAGTACTTC.

The chain has TRBV9 and TRBJ2-1; TRBD2 matches 7 bases. Germline V gene data show CDR1 as SGDLS and CDR2 as YYNGEE. The CDR3 length is 16 residues. V trimming: 4 bases; J trimming: 5 bases; junction bases outside the gene matches: 12. The DNA of the CDR3 is TGTGCCAGCAGCCCCGGAGGGCTAGCGGAGCACAATGAGCAGTTCTTC. Translating it yields CASSPGGLAEHNEQFF.

The chain links TRBV4-1 to TRBJ2-1, with D perhaps matching TRBD2 (6 bases). The germline V gene has CDR1 MGHRA and CDR2 YSYEKL. CDR3 length equals 18 residues. Trimming pared 5 bases from V and 1 base from J, leaving 21 bases between. The CDR3 nucleotides are TGCGCCAGCAGCTCGAAGCCTAAGGGCGGAGGGTCCTACAATGAGCAGTTCTTC. Its protein product is CASSSKPKGGGSYNEQFF.

The chain employs TRBV12-5 and TRBJ1-1; D is unclear. Germline CDR1 and CDR2: LGHNT and FRNRAP. The CDR3 length is 12 residues. Between the trimmed V and J ends, which lost 8 bases and 6 bases, there was a span of 13 bases. The CDR3 reads CASLRGLAEAFF. The DNA for the CDR3 is TGTGCTAGTTTGCGTGGGCTAGCTGAAGCTTTCTTT.

This clonotype was counted between two and nine times. V usage is TRBV29-1 and J usage is TRBJ1-1; D call uncertain. Trimming took off 5 bases at V and 1 base at J, with 17 bases between the two ends. The CDR3 covers 15 residues. Germline CDR1 is SQVTM and CDR2 is ANQGSEA. For the CDR3, the DNA is TGCAGCGTTTATCCAACTAGAACCAAGAACACTGAAGCTTTCTTT. Its protein product is CSVYPTRTKNTEAFF.

This clonotype was picked up a small number of times. J is TRBJ2-2 and V is TRBV4-2, with TRBD1 matching over 11 bases. The trim removed 4 bases at V and 8 bases at J, leaving 12 bases unmatched. Looked up from germline, CDR1 is LGHNA and CDR2 is YNFKEQ. The CDR3 contains 17 residues. DNA for the CDR3: TGTGCCAGCAGCCCGGTCCGGGCGGACAGGGGGCCTGGGGAGCTGTTTTTT. Its protein is CASSPVRADRGPGELFF.

This chain uses TRBV19 with TRBJ1-5; D remains ambiguous. V was pared by 4 bases and J by 7 bases, with 20 bases between. The CDR3 extends over 16 amino acids. In germline, CDR1 is LNHDA, CDR2 SQIVND (reference sequence). The CDR3 region has the DNA TGTGCCAGTAGTAGCCTCCGGGATGCCGGGCAGCAGCCCCAGCATTTT. Translating gives CASSSLRDAGQQPQHF.

This clonotype has just a few counts. V and J are TRBV12-3 or TRBV12-4 and TRBJ1-3; D gene unclear. Trimming left V 5 bases short and J 4 bases short, with 12 bases between. CDR3 length: 14 residues. CDR3 amino acids: CASSPGLAGNTIYF. In nucleotides, the CDR3 is TGTGCCAGCAGTCCGGGCCTCGCGGGAAACACCATATATTTT.

The V gene is TRBV5-6, the J gene TRBJ2-7, with 9 bases that match TRBD1. There are 16 residues in the CDR3. V was pared by 3 bases and J by 3 bases, with 10 bases of the junction left unmatched. CDR1 and CDR2 from the germline V gene are SGHDT and YYEEEE. The CDR3 spells CASSYWPGTGNYEQYF. The DNA for the CDR3 is TGTGCCAGCAGCTATTGGCCCGGGACAGGGAACTACGAGCAGTACTTC. Full variable domain (remainder filled in from reference TRBV5-6 and TRBJ2-7): DAGVTQSPTHLIKTRGQQVTLRCSPKSGHDTVSWYQQALGQGPQFIFQYYEEEERQRGNFPDRFSGHQFPNYSSELNVNALLLGDSALYLCASSYWPGTGNYEQYFGPGTRLTVT.

This clonotype has more than one count but fewer than ten. V is TRBV9 and J is TRBJ2-7; 11 bases fit TRBD2. With V trimmed by 4 bases and J by 0 bases, 3 bases remained unmatched. This CDR3 region has 15 residues. Germline V lookup: CDR1 SGDLS, CDR2 YYNGEE. Here the CDR3 reads CASSPTSGGSYEQYF. In DNA form, the CDR3 reads TGTGCCAGCAGCCCCACTAGCGGGGGCTCCTACGAGCAGTACTTC.

The J gene is TRBJ2-1, the V gene TRBV12-3 or TRBV12-4, with D unresolved. Trimming removed 3 bases at V and 9 bases at J, with 9 bases between. The CDR3 extends over 12 amino acids. CDR3 residues: CASSFREAEQFF. The CDR3 coding sequence is TGTGCCAGCAGTTTCCGAGAGGCTGAGCAGTTCTTC.

V usage is TRBV6-1 and J usage is TRBJ1-2; D is perhaps TRBD1 (5 bases). Germline V CDR1 and CDR2: MNHNS, SASEGT. V lost 6 bases and J 3 bases, leaving 17 bases between the germline ends. This CDR3 has 15 residues. CDR3 sequence reads: CASRTDTLPDYGYTF. As DNA, the CDR3 is TGTGCCAGCAGAACGGACACCCTCCCAGACTATGGCTACACCTTC.

This chain connects TRBV10-3 to TRBJ2-2, with unresolved D. Germline V gives CDR1 ENHRY, CDR2 SYGVKD. The CDR3 covers 17 residues. V was shortened by 6 bases and J by 1 base, with 18 bases between the two germline ends. The DNA for the CDR3 is TGTGCCATCAGCCACAATGGCCGGGCAGGGAACACCGGGGAGCTGTTTTTT. Its protein product is CAISHNGRAGNTGELFF.

The sample holds a few counts of this clonotype. V gene TRBV19 combines with J gene TRBJ1-4, with D possibly TRBD1 on 6 matching bases. Germline CDR1 is LNHDA and CDR2 is SQIVND (reference sequence). V was clipped by 3 bases and J by 4 bases, with 9 bases between them. The CDR3 contains 14 residues. In nucleotides, the CDR3 is TGTGCCAGTAGTATGGGGGCAAATAATGAAAAACTGTTTTTT. It is translated as CASSMGANNEKLFF.

This chain uses TRBV29-1 with TRBJ2-1; D is unclear. Germline CDR1 reads SQVTM; CDR2 reads ANQGSEA. V was shortened by 3 bases and J by 6 bases, with 12 bases between the two germline ends. This CDR3 spans 13 amino acids. The CDR3 DNA reads TGCAGCGTTGATTTAATCGGAATCAATGAGCAGTTCTTC. It encodes CSVDLIGINEQFF.

This clonotype was detected a few times. The chain recombines TRBV12-3 or TRBV12-4 with TRBJ2-1; 11 nucleotides align to TRBD1. Trimming at V came to 5 bases and at J to 0 bases, leaving 6 bases not matched to a gene. The CDR3 has 17 residues. The CDR3 region is CASSPGQGVSSYNEQFF. Written as DNA, the CDR3 is TGTGCCAGCAGTCCGGGACAGGGGGTCAGCTCCTACAATGAGCAGTTCTTC.

The chain combines TRBV5-1 with TRBJ2-7; D is perhaps TRBD2 (6 bases). This CDR3 spans 16 amino acids. Looked up from germline, CDR1 is SGHRS and CDR2 is YFSETQ. Between the trimmed V and J ends, which lost 5 bases and 0 bases, there was a span of 18 bases. The chain's CDR3 is CASSVGVSGSSYEQYF. CDR3 nucleotide sequence: TGCGCCAGCAGTGTGGGGGTTAGCGGTTCCTCCTACGAGCAGTACTTC.